The rows below give T cell receptor beta chains drawn from one sample of a study of CD8+CD57+ T cells in acquired aplastic anemia. TCRdb re-called the reads through MiXCR, storing one row per CDR3 protein. This table holds roughly 130,000 distinct CDR3 sequences, around 48% found once. Sequencing was performed on sorted CD4+, CD8+, or CD8+CD57+ T cells (not recorded which) from PBMCs. The receptors were sampled from a human donor in good health, serving as a control. CDR3s include the opening cysteine and the closing phenylalanine or tryptophan. A D gene is named only where the DNA matches it firmly.

d_call	v_call	cdr3_aa
-	TRBV19	CASSIGGAREQFF
-	TRBV6-1	CASNRGRGDYKQYF
TRBD1	TRBV19	CASRRGQVNTGAFF
TRBD1	TRBV20-1	CSATSTGPRGYTF
TRBD2	TRBV10-3	CAISSGTSGGNQETQYF
TRBD2	TRBV19	CASRFRAGGRQETQYF
-	TRBV27	CASSYGQFSNEQYF
TRBD2	TRBV5-5	CASSLASGGSTQYF
-	TRBV5-1	CASSPGWQGDREQYF
TRBD1	TRBV27	CASSPQTGTEQYF
TRBD1	TRBV7-9	CASSLTGQGAYEQYF
-	TRBV7-9	CASSLNPGSAGELFF
-	TRBV5-1	CASSLGGSEQFF
-	TRBV14	CASSQGGQLTDTQYF
TRBD2	TRBV6-5	CASSWLAGVTQETQYF
-	TRBV7-2	CASSFYMNTEAFF
TRBD1	TRBV28	CASTTGARMGYF
TRBD1	TRBV19	CASKTGTGDHEQYF
-	TRBV20-1	CSAGGGGLATNEKLFF
-	TRBV10-2	CASSEPGRDSPLHF
TRBD1	TRBV2	CASLRQGPYEQYF
-	TRBV7-2	CASSLLGVGDSPLHF
TRBD2	TRBV3-1	CASSHAGTSANNEQFF
TRBD2	TRBV7-2	CASSQRAGGLEETQYF
TRBD1	TRBV29-1	CSVEAGRGRTETQYF
-	TRBV7-2	CASSLMIGQPQHF
TRBD1	TRBV7-2	CASSPDRAVPGYTF
-	TRBV15	CATSSLALETQYF
-	TRBV9	CASSDLGNTGELFF
TRBD2	TRBV2	CASSRTSAGDDTQYF
TRBD1	TRBV3-1	CASSQNRGGGYTF
-	TRBV20-1	CSARAPGIDSPLHF
TRBD1	TRBV10-3	CASSMVRGQVPDTQYF
-	TRBV20-1	CSAIPQSGANVLTF
-	TRBV10-3	CAISESLDGNNEQFF
-	TRBV7-2	CASSSRQRAGANTGELFF
-	TRBV25-1	CASSEYNRVSPLHF
TRBD1	TRBV9	CASSVTGTAHSPLHF
-	TRBV29-1	CSVRTDYNSPLHF
-	TRBV15	CATSYEGRQPQHF
-	TRBV15	CATSLRTTGLQSEQFF